The T cell receptor (beta chain) under discussion was sequenced for a study of shared clonotypes between healthy human individuals. The study drew all its donors from Caucasian adults living in Nashville, Tennessee. The CDR3 sequence is 12 residues long. V shed 4 bases and J shed 4 bases, with 6 bases lying between them. Per germline, CDR1 SGHDT and CDR2 YYEEEE. Running of the assay took place at deep level. Clones were read by immunoSEQ multiplex PCR, and TCRdb kept only the in-frame ones, dropping some. The sample lists around 1.4 million clones; roughly 98.5% were seen once. The rearrangement uses TRBV5-6 and TRBJ1-5; D remains unclear. This TCR was recovered from a man between 25 and 39 years old in good health. The material sequenced was naive CD4+ T cells sorted from blood. Indicated subset: CD45RA+ positively selected. The CDR3 coding sequence is TGTGCCAGCAGCCGGGCGAATCAGCCCCAGCATTTT. Its translation is CASSRANQPQHF.